This note documents a single T cell receptor beta chain sequence. The table lists this clone with a few counts. The antigen it binds to is not known. There are no base qualities to consult, and no much larger clone falls within one base. Samples from volunteer blood donors who had recovered from COVID-19 were contributed by a second Seattle source. Whole blood was collected in K2EDTA tubes by collaborating institutions according to the institutions' own protocols. For TCRbeta analysis, collaborator samples were shipped as frozen whole blood, as isolated PBMCs, or as DNA extracted from either sample type. The sample originates from a study of blood T cell repertoires in COVID-19 (dated by TCRdb to 2018 to 2020). About the investigation overall: Samples from collaborators originated in the United States, Italy and Spain and spanned both the acute and convalescent phases of COVID-19. The material from the prospective study consisted of cDNA or gDNA derived from T cells, B-cell-depleted T cells, or PBMCs. Where HLA class I and class II types were available, the types were taken from metadata supplied by the sample provider, not from assay-based typing. The dataset comprised deeply sampled blood TCRbeta repertoires from subjects exposed to, actively infected with, or recovered from COVID-19. Samples came from the ongoing ImmuneRACE study (first 160 participants) plus 1,254 subjects from 6 global collaborators. The repertoires were released in a freely available public database intended as a resource for research on the immune response to SARS-CoV-2. Sample metadata almost always included a de-identified subject ID, COVID-19 status, age in years and sex.

TCRbeta CDR3 regions were amplified from genomic DNA by means of the immunoSEQ Assay, a bias-controlled multiplex PCR. The paper's processing steps were these. Within the assay, amplification of reference gene primers was used to estimate how many nucleated cells each sample contained. To quantify the absolute abundance of each unique TCRbeta CDR3 rearrangement, sequence reads were collapsed and filtered. For each sample, productive Simpson clonality was calculated by taking the square root of Simpson's diversity index across productive rearrangements. TCRdb stores this immuneACCESS table with in-frame sequences only. Part of the clones is absent; in the studies checked, under half of the shortfall reflects unresolved V genes, and no reason is known for the rest. Clonal size and the V and J genes are those of that table, whereas D and trimming came from the DNA. The sample data list about 260,000 clones, and about 89% of these were observed just once. Of the sample, roughly 9.8% falls within the top ten clones.

At the junction V is shortened by 1 base and J by 4 bases, with 14 bases in between. Taken from cysteine to phenylalanine, the CDR3 has 17 residues. Kept here is only the CDR3 DNA, which spans 51 bases and is read in frame from base 1. From a lookup of the germline V gene (reference sequence), CDR1 and CDR2 are LGHDT and YNNKEL. Overall results and qualifications from the work: How much clinical and demographic metadata was included differed by source and by participant, and the metadata was provided uncurated.

The clonotype comes from a man between 35 and 55 years old who had recovered from COVID-19. In this chain, TRBV3-1 (or the pseudogene TRBV3-2) is recombined with TRBJ2-6; TRBD2 is perhaps the D gene, given 5 matching bases. The source material was peripheral blood. The CDR3 has the sequence CASSQGNRGAGANVLTF. The DNA sequence is TGTGCCAGCAGCCAAGGGAATCGGGGAGCAGGGGCCAACGTCCTGACTTTC.